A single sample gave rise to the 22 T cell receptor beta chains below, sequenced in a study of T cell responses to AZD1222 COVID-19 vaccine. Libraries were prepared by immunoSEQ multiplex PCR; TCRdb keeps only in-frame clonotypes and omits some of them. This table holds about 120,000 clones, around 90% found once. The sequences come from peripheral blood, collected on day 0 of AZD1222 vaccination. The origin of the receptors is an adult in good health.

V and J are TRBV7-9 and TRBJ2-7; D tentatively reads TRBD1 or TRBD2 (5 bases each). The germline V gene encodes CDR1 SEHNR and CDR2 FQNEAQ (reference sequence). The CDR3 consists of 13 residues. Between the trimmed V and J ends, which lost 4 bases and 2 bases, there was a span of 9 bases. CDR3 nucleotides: TGTGCCAGCAGCTCGGGACGGACCTACGAGCAGTACTTC. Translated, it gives CASSSGRTYEQYF.

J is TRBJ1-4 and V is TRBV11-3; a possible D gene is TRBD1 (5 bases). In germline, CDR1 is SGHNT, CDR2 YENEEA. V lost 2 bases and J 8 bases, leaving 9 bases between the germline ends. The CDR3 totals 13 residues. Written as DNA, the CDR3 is TGTGCCAGCAGCTTATTTGGGACCGAAAAACTGTTTTTT. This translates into CASSLFGTEKLFF.

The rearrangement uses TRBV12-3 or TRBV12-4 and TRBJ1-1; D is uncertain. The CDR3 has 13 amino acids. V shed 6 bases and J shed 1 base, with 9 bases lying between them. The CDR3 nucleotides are TGTGCCAGCAGCTCCTCTGGGAACACTGAAGCTTTCTTT. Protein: CASSSSGNTEAFF.

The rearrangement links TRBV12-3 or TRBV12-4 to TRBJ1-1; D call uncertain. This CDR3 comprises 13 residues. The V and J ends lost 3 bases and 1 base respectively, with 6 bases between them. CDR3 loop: CASSFTENTEAFF. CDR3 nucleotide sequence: TGTGCCAGCAGTTTTACCGAGAACACTGAAGCTTTCTTT.

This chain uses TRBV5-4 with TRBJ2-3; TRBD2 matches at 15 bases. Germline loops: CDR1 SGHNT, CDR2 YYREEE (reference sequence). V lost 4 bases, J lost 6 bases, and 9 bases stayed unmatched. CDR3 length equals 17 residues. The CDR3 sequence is CASSQDGTSGRRDTQYF. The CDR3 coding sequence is TGTGCCAGCAGCCAAGACGGGACTAGCGGGAGGAGGGATACGCAGTATTTT.

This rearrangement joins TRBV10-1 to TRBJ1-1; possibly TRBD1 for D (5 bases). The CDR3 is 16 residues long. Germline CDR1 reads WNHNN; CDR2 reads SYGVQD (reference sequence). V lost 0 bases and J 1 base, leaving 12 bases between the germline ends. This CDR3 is CASSESGQSPNTEAFF. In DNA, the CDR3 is TGCGCCAGCAGTGAGTCGGGGCAGAGTCCGAACACTGAAGCTTTCTTT.

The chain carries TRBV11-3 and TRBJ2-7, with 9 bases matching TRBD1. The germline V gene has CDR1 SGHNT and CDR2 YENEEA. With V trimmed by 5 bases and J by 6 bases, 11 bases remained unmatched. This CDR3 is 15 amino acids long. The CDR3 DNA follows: TGTGCCAGCAGCCCGCGACGGGGACAGGGCGGCGAGCAGTACTTC. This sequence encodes CASSPRRGQGGEQYF.

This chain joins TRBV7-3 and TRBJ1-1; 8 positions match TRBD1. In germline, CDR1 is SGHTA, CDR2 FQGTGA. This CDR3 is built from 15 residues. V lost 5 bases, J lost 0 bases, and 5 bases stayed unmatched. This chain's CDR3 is CASSVGQGLNTEAFF. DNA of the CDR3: TGTGCCAGCAGCGTAGGACAGGGCTTGAACACTGAAGCTTTCTTT.

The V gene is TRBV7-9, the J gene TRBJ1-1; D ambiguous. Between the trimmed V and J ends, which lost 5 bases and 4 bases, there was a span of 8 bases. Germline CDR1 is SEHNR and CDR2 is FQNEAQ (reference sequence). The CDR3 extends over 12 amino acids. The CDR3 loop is CASSRASTEAFF. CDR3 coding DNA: TGTGCCAGCAGCCGCGCCTCCACTGAAGCTTTCTTT.

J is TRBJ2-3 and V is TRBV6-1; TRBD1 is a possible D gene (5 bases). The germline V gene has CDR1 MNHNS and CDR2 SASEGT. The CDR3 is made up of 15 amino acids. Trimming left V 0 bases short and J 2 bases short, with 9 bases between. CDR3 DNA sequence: TGTGCCAGCAGTGAAGCTGGACACAACACAGATACGCAGTATTTT. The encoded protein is CASSEAGHNTDTQYF.

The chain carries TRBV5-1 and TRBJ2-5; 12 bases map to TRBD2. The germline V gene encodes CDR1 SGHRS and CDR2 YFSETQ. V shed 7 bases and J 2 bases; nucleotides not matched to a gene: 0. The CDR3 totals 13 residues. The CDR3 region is CASGTSGQETQYF. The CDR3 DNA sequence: TGCGCCAGCGGGACTAGCGGGCAAGAGACCCAGTACTTC.

This chain's CDR3 is CASSPELAGVIYEQYF. CDR3 DNA sequence: TGTGCCAGCAGCCCCGAACTAGCGGGAGTTATATACGAGCAGTACTTC. The V gene is TRBV27, the J gene TRBJ2-7; 11 bases are a match to TRBD2. V trimming: 6 bases; J trimming: 4 bases; junction bases outside the gene matches: 11. Germline V lookup: CDR1 MNHEY, CDR2 SMNVEV (reference sequence). The CDR3 is made up of 16 amino acids.

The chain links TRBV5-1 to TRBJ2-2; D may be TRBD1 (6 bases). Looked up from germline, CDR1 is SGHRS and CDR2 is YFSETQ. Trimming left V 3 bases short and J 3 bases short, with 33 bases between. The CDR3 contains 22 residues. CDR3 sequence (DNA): TGCGCCAGCAGCTCCACCCCCCGATACCCTTCCCCGGACAGAAAATACACCGGGGAGCTGTTTTTT. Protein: CASSSTPRYPSPDRKYTGELFF. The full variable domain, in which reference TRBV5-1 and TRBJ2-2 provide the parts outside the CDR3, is KAGVTQTPRYLIKTRGQQVTLSCSPISGHRSVSWYQQTPGQGLQFLFEYFSETQRNKGNFPGRFSGRQFSNSRSEMNVSTLELGDSALYLCASSSTPRYPSPDRKYTGELFFGEGSRLTVL.

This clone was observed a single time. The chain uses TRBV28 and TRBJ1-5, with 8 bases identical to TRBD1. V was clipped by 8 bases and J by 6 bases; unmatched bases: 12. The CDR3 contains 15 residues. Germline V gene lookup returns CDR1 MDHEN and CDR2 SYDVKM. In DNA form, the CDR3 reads TGTGCCAGCCATAGGGACGGACAGGGAGGTCAGCCCCAGCATTTT. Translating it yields CASHRDGQGGQPQHF.

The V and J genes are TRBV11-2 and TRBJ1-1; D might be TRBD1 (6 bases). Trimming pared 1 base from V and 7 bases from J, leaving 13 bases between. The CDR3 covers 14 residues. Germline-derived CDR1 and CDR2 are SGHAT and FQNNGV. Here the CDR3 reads CASSLVRTVREAFF. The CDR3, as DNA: TGTGCCAGCAGCTTAGTCAGGACAGTCCGTGAAGCTTTCTTT.

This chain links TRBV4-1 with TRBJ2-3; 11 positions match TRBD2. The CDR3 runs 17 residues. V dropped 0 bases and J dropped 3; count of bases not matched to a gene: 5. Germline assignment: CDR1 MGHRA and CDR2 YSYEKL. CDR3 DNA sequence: TGCGCCAGCAGCCAAGATCTTAGCGGGAGGGCAACAGATACGCAGTATTTT. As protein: CASSQDLSGRATDTQYF.

The CDR3 sequence is CASSLVAGANYGYTF. CDR3 in DNA: TGTGCCAGCAGCTTAGTAGCAGGGGCTAACTATGGCTACACCTTC. V is TRBV5-8 and J is TRBJ1-2; TRBD1 might be the D (6 bases). Germline assignment: CDR1 SGHTS and CDR2 YDEGEE. The CDR3 runs 15 residues. Trimming pared 2 bases from V and 0 bases from J, leaving 11 bases between.

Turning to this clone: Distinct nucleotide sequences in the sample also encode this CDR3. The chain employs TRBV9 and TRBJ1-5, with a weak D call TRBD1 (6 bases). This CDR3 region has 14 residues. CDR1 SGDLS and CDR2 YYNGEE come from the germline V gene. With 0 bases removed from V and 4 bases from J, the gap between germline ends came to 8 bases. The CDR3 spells CASSVDQGNQPQHF. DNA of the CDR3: TGTGCCAGCAGCGTAGATCAGGGGAATCAGCCCCAGCATTTT.

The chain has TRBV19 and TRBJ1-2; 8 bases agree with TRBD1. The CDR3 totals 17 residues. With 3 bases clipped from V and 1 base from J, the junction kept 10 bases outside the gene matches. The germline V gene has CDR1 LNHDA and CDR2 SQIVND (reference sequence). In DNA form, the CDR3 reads TGTGCCAGTAGTATGGGGTTGGGACAGGTGGATAACTATGGCTACACCTTC. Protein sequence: CASSMGLGQVDNYGYTF.

CDR3 in amino acids: CASSQDGVAGNTIYF. The CDR3 coding sequence is TGTGCCAGCAGCCAAGACGGAGTAGCCGGAAACACCATATATTTT. J is TRBJ1-3 and V is TRBV3-1 (or the pseudogene TRBV3-2); D call uncertain. CDR3 length: 15 amino acids. The ends were cut back, 0 bases at V and 4 bases at J, with 10 bases in the middle. Germline values: CDR1 LGHDT, CDR2 YNNKEL (reference sequence).

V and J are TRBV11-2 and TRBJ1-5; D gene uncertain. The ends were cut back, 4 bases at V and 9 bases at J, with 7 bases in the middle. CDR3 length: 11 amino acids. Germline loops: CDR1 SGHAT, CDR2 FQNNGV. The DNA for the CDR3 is TGTGCCAGCAGCTCGACTGGGCCCCAGCATTTT. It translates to CASSSTGPQHF.

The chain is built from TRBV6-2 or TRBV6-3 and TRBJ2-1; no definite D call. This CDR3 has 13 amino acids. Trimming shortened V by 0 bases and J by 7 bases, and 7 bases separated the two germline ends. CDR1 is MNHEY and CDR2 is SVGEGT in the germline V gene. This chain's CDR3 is CASSYSGRNEQFF. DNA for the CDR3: TGTGCCAGCAGTTACTCAGGTCGGAATGAGCAGTTCTTC.